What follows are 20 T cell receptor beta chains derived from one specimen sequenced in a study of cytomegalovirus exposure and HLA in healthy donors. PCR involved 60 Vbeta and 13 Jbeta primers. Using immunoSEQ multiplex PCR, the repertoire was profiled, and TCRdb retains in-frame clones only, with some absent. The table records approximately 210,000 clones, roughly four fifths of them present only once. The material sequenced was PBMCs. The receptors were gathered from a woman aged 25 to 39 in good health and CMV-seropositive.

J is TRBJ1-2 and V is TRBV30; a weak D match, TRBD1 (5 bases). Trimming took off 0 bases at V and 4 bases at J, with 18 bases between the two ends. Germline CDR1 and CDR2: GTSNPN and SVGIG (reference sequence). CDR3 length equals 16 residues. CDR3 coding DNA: TGTGCCTGGAGTGTACCGGCCAGGGCCCATCCCTATGGCTACACCTTC. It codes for CAWSVPARAHPYGYTF.

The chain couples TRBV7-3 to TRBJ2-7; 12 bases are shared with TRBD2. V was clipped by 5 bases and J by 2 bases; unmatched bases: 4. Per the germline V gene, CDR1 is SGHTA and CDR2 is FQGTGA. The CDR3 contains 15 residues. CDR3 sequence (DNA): TGTGCCAGCAGCCAAGGACTAGCGGGAACCTACGAGCAGTACTTC. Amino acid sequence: CASSQGLAGTYEQYF.

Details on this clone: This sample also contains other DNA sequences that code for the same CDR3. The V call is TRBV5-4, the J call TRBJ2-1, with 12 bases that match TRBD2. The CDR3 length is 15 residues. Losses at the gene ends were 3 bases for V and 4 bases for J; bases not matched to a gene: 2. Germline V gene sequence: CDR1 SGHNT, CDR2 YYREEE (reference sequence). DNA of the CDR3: TGTGCCAGCAGCTCGACTAGCGGGAGTTACAATGAGCAGTTCTTC. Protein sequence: CASSSTSGSYNEQFF. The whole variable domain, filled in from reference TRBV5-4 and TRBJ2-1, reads ETGVTQSPTHLIKTRGQQVTLRCSSQSGHNTVSWYQQALGQGPQFIFQYYREEENGRGNFPPRFSGLQFPNYSSELNVNALELDDSALYLCASSSTSGSYNEQFFGPGTRLTVL.

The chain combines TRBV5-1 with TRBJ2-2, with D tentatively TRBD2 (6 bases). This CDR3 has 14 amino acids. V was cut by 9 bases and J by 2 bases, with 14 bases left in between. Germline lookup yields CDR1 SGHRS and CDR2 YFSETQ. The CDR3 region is CATRGTLNTGELFF. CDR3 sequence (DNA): TGCGCCACCCGGGGGACTCTTAACACCGGGGAGCTGTTTTTT.

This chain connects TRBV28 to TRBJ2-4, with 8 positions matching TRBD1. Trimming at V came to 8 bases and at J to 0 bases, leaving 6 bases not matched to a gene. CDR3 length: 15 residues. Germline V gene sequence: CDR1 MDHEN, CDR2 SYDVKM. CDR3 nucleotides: TGTGCCAGCCATACAGGGGGATTAGCCAAAAACATTCAGTACTTC. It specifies CASHTGGLAKNIQYF.

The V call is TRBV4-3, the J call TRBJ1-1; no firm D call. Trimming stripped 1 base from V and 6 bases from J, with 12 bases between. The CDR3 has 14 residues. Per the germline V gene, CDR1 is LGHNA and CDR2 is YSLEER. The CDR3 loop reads CASSQAPQSAEAFF. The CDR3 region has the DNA TGCGCCAGCAGCCAAGCTCCACAAAGCGCTGAAGCTTTCTTT.

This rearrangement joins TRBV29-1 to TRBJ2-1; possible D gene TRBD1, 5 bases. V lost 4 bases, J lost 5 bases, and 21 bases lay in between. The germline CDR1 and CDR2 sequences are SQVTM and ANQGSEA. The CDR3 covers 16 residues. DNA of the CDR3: TGCAGCGTTGTGTATCCTGGTAGGGGAAAGGACAATGAGCAGTTCTTC. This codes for CSVVYPGRGKDNEQFF.

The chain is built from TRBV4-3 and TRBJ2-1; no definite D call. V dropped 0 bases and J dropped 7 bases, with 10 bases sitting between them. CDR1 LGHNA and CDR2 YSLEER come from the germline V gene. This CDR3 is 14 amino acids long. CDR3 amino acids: CASSQDRYGNEQFF. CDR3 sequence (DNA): TGCGCCAGCAGCCAAGATCGATACGGGAATGAGCAGTTCTTC.

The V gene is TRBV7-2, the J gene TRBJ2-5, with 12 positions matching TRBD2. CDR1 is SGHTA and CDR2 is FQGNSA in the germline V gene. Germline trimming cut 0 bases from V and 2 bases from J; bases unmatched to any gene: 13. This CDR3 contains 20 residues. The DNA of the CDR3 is TGTGCCAGCAGCTTAGCGCGGTTTACTAGCGGGGGGCTCAGACAAGAGACCCAGTACTTC. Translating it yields CASSLARFTSGGLRQETQYF.

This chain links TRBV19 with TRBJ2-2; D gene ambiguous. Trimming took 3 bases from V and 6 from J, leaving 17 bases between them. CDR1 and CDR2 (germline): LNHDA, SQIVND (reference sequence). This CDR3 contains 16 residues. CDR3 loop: CASSIFPGHGSGELFF. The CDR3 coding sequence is TGTGCCAGTAGTATTTTTCCGGGTCACGGGTCCGGGGAGCTGTTTTTT.

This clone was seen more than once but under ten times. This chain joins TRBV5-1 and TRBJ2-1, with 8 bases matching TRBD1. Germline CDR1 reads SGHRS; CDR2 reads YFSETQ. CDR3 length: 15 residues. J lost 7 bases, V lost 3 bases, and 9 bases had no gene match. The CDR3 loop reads CASSWTGQGGNEQFF. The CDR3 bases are TGCGCCAGCAGCTGGACCGGACAGGGCGGGAATGAGCAGTTCTTC.

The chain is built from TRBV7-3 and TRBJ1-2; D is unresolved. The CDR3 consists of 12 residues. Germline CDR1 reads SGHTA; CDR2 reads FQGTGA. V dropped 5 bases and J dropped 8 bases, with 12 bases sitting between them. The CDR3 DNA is TGTGCCAGCAGCAAAGAGAACGAGGGCTACACCTTC. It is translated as CASSKENEGYTF.

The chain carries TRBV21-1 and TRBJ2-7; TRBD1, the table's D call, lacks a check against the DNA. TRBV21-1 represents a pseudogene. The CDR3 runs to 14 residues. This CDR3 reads CASSLDQGAGEQYF. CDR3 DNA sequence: TGTGCCAGCAGCCTAGATCAGGGGGCGGGAGAGCAGTACTTC.

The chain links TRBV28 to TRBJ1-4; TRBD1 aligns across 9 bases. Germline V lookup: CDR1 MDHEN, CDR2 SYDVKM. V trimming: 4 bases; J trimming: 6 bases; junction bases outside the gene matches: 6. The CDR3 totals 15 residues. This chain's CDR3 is CASSSTGGFYEKLFF. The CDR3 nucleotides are TGTGCCAGCAGTTCTACAGGGGGCTTCTATGAAAAACTGTTTTTT.

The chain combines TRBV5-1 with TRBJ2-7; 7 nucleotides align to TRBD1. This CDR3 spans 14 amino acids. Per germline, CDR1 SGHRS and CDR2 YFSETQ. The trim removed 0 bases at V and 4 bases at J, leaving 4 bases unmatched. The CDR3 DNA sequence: TGCGCCAGCAGCTTGGCTACAGGGGAATACGAGCAGTACTTC. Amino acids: CASSLATGEYEQYF.

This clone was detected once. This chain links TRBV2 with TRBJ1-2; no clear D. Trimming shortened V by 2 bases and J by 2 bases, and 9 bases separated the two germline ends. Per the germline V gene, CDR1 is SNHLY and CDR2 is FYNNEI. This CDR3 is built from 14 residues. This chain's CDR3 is CASSERLLNYGYTF. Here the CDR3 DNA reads TGTGCCAGCAGTGAACGACTGCTCAACTATGGCTACACCTTC.

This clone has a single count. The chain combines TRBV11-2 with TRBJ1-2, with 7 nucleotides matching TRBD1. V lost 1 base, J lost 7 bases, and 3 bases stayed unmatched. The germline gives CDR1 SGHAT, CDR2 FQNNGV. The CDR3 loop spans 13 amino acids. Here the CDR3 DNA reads TGTGCCAGCAGCTTAGCAGGGGGAAGTGGCTACACCTTC. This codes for CASSLAGGSGYTF.

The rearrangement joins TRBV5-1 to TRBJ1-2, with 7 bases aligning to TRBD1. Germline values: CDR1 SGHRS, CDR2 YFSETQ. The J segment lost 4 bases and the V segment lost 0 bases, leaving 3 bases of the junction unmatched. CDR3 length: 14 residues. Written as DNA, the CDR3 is TGCGCCAGCAGCTTGGAGGGACAGTCCTATGGCTACACCTTC. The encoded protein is CASSLEGQSYGYTF.

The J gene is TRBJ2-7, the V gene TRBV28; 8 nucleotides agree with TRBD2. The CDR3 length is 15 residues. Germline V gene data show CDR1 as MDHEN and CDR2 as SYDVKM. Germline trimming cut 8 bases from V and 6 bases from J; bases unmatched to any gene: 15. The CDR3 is CASFYSSGSKGEQYF. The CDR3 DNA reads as TGTGCCAGCTTCTACTCCAGCGGGAGCAAAGGCGAGCAGTACTTC.

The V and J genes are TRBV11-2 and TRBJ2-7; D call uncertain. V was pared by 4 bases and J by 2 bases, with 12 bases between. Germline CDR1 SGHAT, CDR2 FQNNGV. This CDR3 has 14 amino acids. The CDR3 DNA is TGTGCCAGCAGCTCCATGCTATTCCCCTACGAGCAGTACTTC. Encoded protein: CASSSMLFPYEQYF.